Each of the 21 T cell receptor beta chains below was sequenced from the same sample in a study of T-cell reconstitution after alpha-beta-depleted transplantation in children. Unique molecular identifiers were used to barcode this TCRbeta library. Each CDR3 protein gets one entry after TCRdb re-called the PCR reads with MiXCR. Of approximately 500,000 distinct CDR3 sequences in the sample, 20% to 30% are singletons; the top ten hold 30% to 45%. The material sequenced was PBMCs, taken before TCRalphabeta/CD19-depleted stem cell transplant. All receptors come from a boy younger than two with Wiskott-Aldrich syndrome, due to receive a stem cell transplant.

V is TRBV10-3 and J is TRBJ2-5; D may be TRBD1 (5 bases). The CDR3 has 12 amino acids. The V end was cut by 8 bases, the J end by 1 base, with 8 bases between. CDR1 and CDR2 (germline): ENHRY, SYGVKD. The DNA for the CDR3 is TGTGCCATCGGGGCGGTCCAAGAGACCCAGTACTTC. This codes for CAIGAVQETQYF.

This clonotype was seen a handful of times. V usage is TRBV28 and J usage is TRBJ2-2; D is perhaps TRBD2 (6 bases). V lost 5 bases and J 8 bases, leaving 21 bases between the germline ends. This CDR3 is built from 16 residues. CDR1 is MDHEN and CDR2 is SYDVKM in the germline V gene. CDR3 bases: TGTGCCAGCAGTCCCCGGGACTGGTTCGGGACTGGGGAGCTGTTTTTT. It specifies CASSPRDWFGTGELFF.

This clonotype was counted only a few times. V and J are TRBV6-1 and TRBJ1-6; a possible D gene is TRBD1 (6 bases). Trimming took 6 bases from V and 9 from J, leaving 21 bases between them. The germline CDR1 and CDR2 sequences are MNHNS and SASEGT. The CDR3 is 16 residues long. This CDR3 is CASSPHPGGLSSPLHF. CDR3 DNA: TGTGCCAGCAGCCCCCACCCGGGGGGGCTATCTTCACCCCTCCACTTT.

This clonotype came up a few times. The chain joins TRBV20-1 to TRBJ2-3, with D tentatively TRBD1 (6 bases). There are 17 residues in the CDR3. Per the germline V gene, CDR1 is DFQATT and CDR2 is SNEGSKA (reference sequence). V was pared by 0 bases and J by 2 bases, with 18 bases between. The DNA for the CDR3 is TGCAGTGCTAGAGACCGCGACAGGACCTGGCACACAGATACGCAGTATTTT. It is translated as CSARDRDRTWHTDTQYF.

This chain links TRBV20-1 with TRBJ2-3; D unclear. Per the germline V gene, CDR1 is DFQATT and CDR2 is SNEGSKA (reference sequence). The germline V and J ends were trimmed by 3 bases and 2 bases, with 15 bases remaining between them. The length of the CDR3 is 15 residues. This chain's CDR3 is CSASGLEYLTDTQYF. The CDR3 coding sequence is TGCAGTGCTAGTGGGCTTGAGTATCTCACAGATACGCAGTATTTT.

This clonotype appeared a few times. This chain uses TRBV25-1 with TRBJ2-7; 7 bases align to TRBD1. Germline assignment: CDR1 MGHDK and CDR2 SYGVNS. CDR3 size: 15 residues. The V segment lost 1 base and the J segment 6 bases; nucleotides outside the gene matches: 9. The CDR3 region is CASSELRTGPSEQYF. The DNA of the CDR3 is TGTGCCAGCAGTGAATTAAGGACAGGTCCAAGCGAGCAGTACTTC.

This clonotype was counted only a few times. The chain carries TRBV5-1 and TRBJ2-5, with D hard to call. V lost 4 bases to trimming and J lost 4 bases, with 17 bases between them. This CDR3 has 15 residues. The germline V gene encodes CDR1 SGHRS and CDR2 YFSETQ. The chain's CDR3 is CASSKVSEIRETQYF. DNA of the CDR3: TGCGCCAGCAGCAAGGTATCGGAAATCCGAGAGACCCAGTACTTC.

This clonotype was recorded a few times. The V gene is TRBV12-3 or TRBV12-4, the J gene TRBJ2-7; D gene uncertain. The length of the CDR3 is 13 residues. V was shortened by 3 bases and J by 2 bases, with 8 bases between the two germline ends. The CDR3 DNA reads TGTGCCAGCAGTTTTTCCTTGACCTACGAGCAGTACTTC. Residues: CASSFSLTYEQYF.

This chain uses TRBV28 with TRBJ2-1; 7 bases fit TRBD2. J was trimmed by 6 bases and V by 6 bases; bases with no gene match: 11. This CDR3 spans 15 amino acids. The germline gives CDR1 MDHEN, CDR2 SYDVKM. The CDR3: CASRPHIGRFNEQFF. The CDR3 DNA sequence: TGTGCCAGCAGACCTCATATCGGGAGGTTCAATGAGCAGTTCTTC.

Only a few counts were recorded for this clonotype. This sequence joins TRBV5-1 and TRBJ2-3, with TRBD2 matching 8 bases. The CDR3 is 16 residues long. Germline CDR1 and CDR2: SGHRS and YFSETQ. V shed 5 bases and J 4 bases; nucleotides not matched to a gene: 12. The DNA of the CDR3 is TGCGCCAGCAGGAAAGGACTAGCTGGGGGGGCAGATACGCAGTATTTT. Translation: CASRKGLAGGADTQYF.

V and J are TRBV5-1 and TRBJ1-2, with D perhaps TRBD1 (6 bases). Trimming took 0 bases from V and 4 from J, leaving 13 bases between them. CDR3 length: 15 residues. Per germline, CDR1 SGHRS and CDR2 YFSETQ. The CDR3 protein is CASSLAGDVAYGYTF. In nucleotides, the CDR3 is TGCGCCAGCAGCTTGGCAGGGGATGTCGCCTATGGCTACACCTTC.

Here the CDR3 reads CASSSAGERELVGEQYF. Written as DNA, the CDR3 is TGTGCCAGCAGCTCCGCTGGGGAGCGGGAGTTAGTGGGTGAGCAGTACTTC. This chain uses TRBV11-2 with TRBJ2-7, with TRBD2 matching over 8 bases. There are 17 residues in the CDR3. CDR1 and CDR2 (germline): SGHAT, FQNNGV. V lost 4 bases, J lost 7 bases, and 18 bases stayed unmatched.

This clonotype was detected a few times. V is TRBV11-2 and J is TRBJ1-6; D is perhaps TRBD1 (5 bases). CDR3 length: 14 amino acids. The ends were cut back, 5 bases at V and 5 bases at J, with 10 bases in the middle. Germline CDR1 reads SGHAT; CDR2 reads FQNNGV. The CDR3 loop is CASSPGTHNSPLHF. The DNA of the CDR3 is TGTGCCAGCAGCCCCGGGACCCATAATTCACCCCTCCACTTT.

In its sample, this clonotype was seen a few times. The chain has TRBV10-3 and TRBJ2-1, with TRBD2 matching 8 bases. From germline, CDR1 is ENHRY and CDR2 SYGVKD. The CDR3 covers 15 residues. V lost 6 bases, J lost 6 bases, and 10 bases stayed unmatched. CDR3 region: CAISAVTSEPNEQFF. The CDR3 DNA is TGTGCCATCAGCGCGGTGACTAGCGAGCCCAATGAGCAGTTCTTC.

This sequence joins TRBV29-1 and TRBJ1-1, with D perhaps matching TRBD1 (6 bases). The CDR3 is 13 residues long. The V gene lost 7 bases and the J gene lost 4 bases, with 16 bases spanning the gap. The germline V gene has CDR1 SQVTM and CDR2 ANQGSEA. Here the CDR3 reads CSARRGFGTEAFF. CDR3 nucleotide sequence: TGCAGCGCTCGAAGGGGGTTTGGCACTGAAGCTTTCTTT.

This clonotype was found a few times. This chain joins TRBV20-1 and TRBJ2-5; D possibly corresponds to TRBD2 (5 bases). There are 14 residues in the CDR3. With 1 base removed from V and 2 bases from J, the gap between germline ends came to 11 bases. The germline gives CDR1 DFQATT, CDR2 SNEGSKA (reference sequence). CDR3 nucleotides: TGCAGTGCTAGAGGGAGGCAGCGGCAAGAGACCCAGTACTTC. Encoded protein: CSARGRQRQETQYF.

This sequence joins TRBV7-9 and TRBJ2-5, with 7 bases aligning to TRBD2. V dropped 5 bases and J dropped 2; count of bases not matched to a gene: 11. CDR1 SEHNR and CDR2 FQNEAQ come from the germline V gene (reference sequence). The CDR3 covers 16 residues. Here the CDR3 reads CASSPLLAYMQETQYF. CDR3 in DNA: TGTGCCAGCAGCCCCTTACTAGCGTACATGCAAGAGACCCAGTACTTC.

This chain links TRBV20-1 with TRBJ1-2; no clear D. Germline CDR1 is DFQATT and CDR2 is SNEGSKA (reference sequence). The V end was cut by 0 bases, the J end by 4 bases, with 15 bases between. This CDR3 region has 15 residues. The CDR3 loop reads CSARDHGSSFYGYTF. The CDR3 DNA reads TGCAGTGCTAGAGATCATGGCAGCTCGTTCTATGGCTACACCTTC.

This clonotype came up a few times. The chain couples TRBV12-3 or TRBV12-4 to TRBJ1-6, with TRBD1 as a possible D gene (5 bases). The CDR3 length is 13 residues. V was clipped by 9 bases and J by 4 bases, with 10 bases between them. CDR3 region: CASKRQYNSPLHF. The CDR3, as DNA: TGTGCCAGTAAAAGACAGTATAATTCACCCCTCCACTTT.

This clonotype has a handful of counts. CDR3 nucleotide sequence: TGCGCCAGCAGCTTGGGACGGTCCGGGGGCGTGTGGGCTTTCTTT. Its translation: CASSLGRSGGVWAFF. The genes are TRBV5-1 and TRBJ1-1, with a tentative D call TRBD1 (6 bases). The CDR3 spans 15 residues. The germline CDR1 and CDR2 sequences are SGHRS and YFSETQ. Trimming removed 0 bases at V and 11 bases at J, with 20 bases between. The full variable domain, in which reference TRBV5-1 and TRBJ1-1 provide the parts outside the CDR3, is KAGVTQTPRYLIKTRGQQVTLSCSPISGHRSVSWYQQTPGQGLQFLFEYFSETQRNKGNFPGRFSGRQFSNSRSEMNVSTLELGDSALYLCASSLGRSGGVWAFFGQGTRLTVV.

The chain uses TRBV5-1 and TRBJ2-7, with TRBD2 identical over 10 bases. The CDR3 totals 16 residues. Germline V gene sequence: CDR1 SGHRS, CDR2 YFSETQ. V lost 0 bases, J lost 3 bases, and 6 bases stayed unmatched. The CDR3 DNA reads as TGCGCCAGCAGCTTGGCCGGAGCGGGAGGGCTCTACGAGCAGTACTTC. Amino acids: CASSLAGAGGLYEQYF.